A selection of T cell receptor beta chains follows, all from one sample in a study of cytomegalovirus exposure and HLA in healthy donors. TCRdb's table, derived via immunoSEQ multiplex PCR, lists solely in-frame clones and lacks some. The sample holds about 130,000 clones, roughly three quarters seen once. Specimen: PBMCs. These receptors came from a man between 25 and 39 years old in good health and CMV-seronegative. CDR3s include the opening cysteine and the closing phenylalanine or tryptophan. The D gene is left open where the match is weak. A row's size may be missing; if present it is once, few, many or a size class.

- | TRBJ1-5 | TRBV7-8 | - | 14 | CASSLGRDNQPQHF | TGTGCCAGCAGCCTCGGACGGGACAATCAGCCCCAGCATTTT
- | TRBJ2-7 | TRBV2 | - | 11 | CASSGGLQPYF | TGTGCCAGCAGCGGAGGACTGCAACCGTACTTC
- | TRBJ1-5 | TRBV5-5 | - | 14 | CASSLLGPNQPQHF | TGTGCCAGCAGCTTGTTGGGGCCGAATCAGCCCCAGCATTTT
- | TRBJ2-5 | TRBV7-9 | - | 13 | CASSLAYGETQYF | TGTGCCAGCAGCTTAGCCTACGGAGAGACCCAGTACTTC
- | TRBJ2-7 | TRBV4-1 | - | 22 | CASSQIMGSIQGYRDVGYEQYF | TGCGCCAGCAGCCAAATCATGGGGTCTATTCAGGGGTACCGGGACGTTGGCTACGAGCAGTACTTC
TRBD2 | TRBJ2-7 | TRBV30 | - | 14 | CAWSAGGSSYEQYF | TGTGCCTGGAGTGCGGGGGGTAGCTCCTACGAGCAGTACTTC
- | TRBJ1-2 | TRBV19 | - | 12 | CASSGGAYGYTF | TGTGCCAGTAGCGGGGGGGCCTATGGCTACACCTTC
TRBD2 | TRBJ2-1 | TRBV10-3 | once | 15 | CAIGLAGRLDNEQFF | TGTGCCATCGGACTAGCGGGAAGGTTGGACAATGAGCAGTTCTTC
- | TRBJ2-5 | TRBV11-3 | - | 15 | CASSPGYGGRETQYF | TGTGCCAGCAGCCCCGGGTACGGGGGTAGGGAGACCCAGTACTTC
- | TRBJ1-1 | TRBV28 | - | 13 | CASSLGTFSRAFF | TGTGCCAGCAGTTTAGGGACATTCAGTCGGGCTTTCTTT
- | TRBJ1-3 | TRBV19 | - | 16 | CASSIGGGGSGNTIYF | TGTGCCAGTAGTATAGGGGGAGGTGGCTCTGGAAACACCATATATTTT
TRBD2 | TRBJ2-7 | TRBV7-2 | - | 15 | CASSSYASGRNEQYF | TGTGCCAGCAGCTCTTACGCTAGCGGGAGGAACGAGCAGTACTTC
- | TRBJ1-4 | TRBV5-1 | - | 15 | CASSLAGSENEKLFF | TGCGCCAGCAGCTTGGCAGGGTCGGAAAATGAAAAACTGTTTTTT
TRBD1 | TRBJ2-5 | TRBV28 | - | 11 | CASTRGETQYF | TGTGCCAGCACCAGGGGGGAGACCCAGTACTTC
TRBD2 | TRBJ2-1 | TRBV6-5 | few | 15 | CASSLAGPLQGEQFF | TGTGCCAGCAGTTTAGCGGGGCCCCTTCAGGGTGAGCAGTTCTTC
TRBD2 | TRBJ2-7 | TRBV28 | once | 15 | CASSSSGTSSYEQYF | TGTGCCAGCAGTTCCTCGGGGACTAGCAGCTACGAGCAGTACTTC
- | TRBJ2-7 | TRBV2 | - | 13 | CASSMGYDYEQYF | TGTGCCAGCAGTATGGGCTACGACTACGAGCAGTACTTC
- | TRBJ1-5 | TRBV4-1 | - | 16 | CASSQVLLLTNQPQHF | TGCGCCAGCAGCCAAGTATTGTTGTTGACTAATCAGCCCCAGCATTTT
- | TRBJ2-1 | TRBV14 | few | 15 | CASSHVAGRINEQFF | TGTGCCAGCAGCCACGTCGCGGGGCGGATAAATGAGCAGTTCTTC
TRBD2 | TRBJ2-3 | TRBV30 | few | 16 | CAWSAGTSGNTDTQYF | TGTGCCTGGAGTGCGGGGACTAGCGGGAACACAGATACGCAGTATTTT
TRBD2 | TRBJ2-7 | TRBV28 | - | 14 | CASSFLAGGYEQYF | TGTGCCAGCAGTTTTCTAGCGGGAGGTTACGAGCAGTACTTC
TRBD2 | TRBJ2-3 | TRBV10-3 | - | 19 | CAITAGSGKREEAQDTQYF | TGTGCCATCACCGCGGGTTCGGGAAAGCGGGAGGAAGCTCAAGATACGCAGTATTTT
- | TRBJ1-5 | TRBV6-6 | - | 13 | CASCGYSNQPQHF | TGTGCCAGCTGCGGATATAGCAATCAGCCCCAGCATTTT
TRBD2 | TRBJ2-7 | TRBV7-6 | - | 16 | CASSSVAGGPTYEQYF | TGTGCCAGCAGCTCTGTCGCGGGAGGGCCCACCTACGAGCAGTACTTC
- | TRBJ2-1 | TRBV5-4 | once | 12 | CASTSLGNEQFF | TGTGCCAGCACATCTCTCGGGAATGAGCAGTTCTTC
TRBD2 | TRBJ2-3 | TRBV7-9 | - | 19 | CASSLAATSGRAFADTQYF | TGTGCCAGCAGCTTAGCCGCGACTAGCGGGAGGGCCTTCGCAGATACGCAGTATTTT
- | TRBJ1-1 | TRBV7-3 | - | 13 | CASSQDRNTEAFF | TGTGCCAGCAGCCAGGACAGGAACACTGAAGCTTTCTTT
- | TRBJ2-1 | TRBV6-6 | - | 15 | CASSLAASSYNEQFF | TGTGCCAGCAGTTTAGCGGCTAGCTCCTACAATGAGCAGTTCTTC
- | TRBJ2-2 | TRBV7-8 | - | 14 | CASSYTRNTGELFF | TGTGCCAGCAGCTATACACGGAACACCGGGGAGCTGTTTTTT
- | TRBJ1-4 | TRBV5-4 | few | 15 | CASSPSGATNEKLFF | TGTGCCAGCAGCCCCTCGGGGGCAACTAATGAAAAACTGTTTTTT
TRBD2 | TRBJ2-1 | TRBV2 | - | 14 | CASSVTSADNEQFF | TGTGCCAGCAGTGTGACTAGCGCCGACAATGAGCAGTTCTTC
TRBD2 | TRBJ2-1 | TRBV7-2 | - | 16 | CASSLGGTSGGGEQFF | TGTGCCAGCAGCTTAGGGGGGACTAGCGGAGGGGGTGAGCAGTTCTTC
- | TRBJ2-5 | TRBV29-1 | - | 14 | CSVMGGRGWETQYF | TGCAGCGTCATGGGGGGGCGAGGGTGGGAGACCCAGTACTTC
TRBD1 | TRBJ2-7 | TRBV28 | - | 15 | CASSFSGTGSYEQYF | TGTGCCAGCAGTTTCTCCGGGACAGGGTCCTACGAGCAGTACTTC
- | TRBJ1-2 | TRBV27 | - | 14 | CASSRSGPPLGYTF | TGTGCCAGCAGTCGCTCAGGGCCTCCCCTGGGCTACACCTTC
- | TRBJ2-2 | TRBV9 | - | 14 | CASSVRGSTGELFF | TGTGCCAGCAGCGTACGCGGGTCCACCGGGGAGCTGTTTTTT
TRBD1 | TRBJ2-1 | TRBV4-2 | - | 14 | CASSPGQGGDEQFF | TGTGCCAGCAGCCCAGGACAGGGAGGTGATGAGCAGTTCTTC
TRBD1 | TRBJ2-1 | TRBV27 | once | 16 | CASSTRQGPVYNEQFF | TGTGCCAGCAGTACACGACAGGGGCCAGTCTACAATGAGCAGTTCTTC
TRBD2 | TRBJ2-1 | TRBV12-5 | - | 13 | CASGEGLLNEQFF | TGTGCTAGTGGTGAGGGACTACTCAATGAGCAGTTCTTC
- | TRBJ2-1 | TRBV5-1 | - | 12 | CASTDGSVEQFF | TGCGCCAGCACCGACGGGAGCGTTGAGCAGTTCTTC
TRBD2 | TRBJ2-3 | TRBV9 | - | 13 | CASSEGLSYTQYF | TGTGCCAGCAGCGAGGGACTATCTTATACGCAGTATTTT
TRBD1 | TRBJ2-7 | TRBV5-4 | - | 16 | CASSFKPGQGTGEQYF | TGTGCCAGCAGCTTTAAACCGGGACAGGGAACAGGGGAGCAGTACTTC
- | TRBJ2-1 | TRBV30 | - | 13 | CAWSGIYRDEQFF | TGTGCCTGGAGTGGAATCTACAGGGATGAGCAGTTCTTC
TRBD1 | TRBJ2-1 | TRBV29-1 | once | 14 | CSGARQGDYNEQFF | TGCAGCGGAGCAAGACAGGGGGATTACAATGAGCAGTTCTTC
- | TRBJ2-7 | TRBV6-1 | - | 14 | CASSSEGGWYEQYF | TGTGCCAGCAGCTCCGAGGGGGGGTGGTACGAGCAGTACTTC
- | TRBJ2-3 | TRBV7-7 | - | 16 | CASSLVGGTSTDTQYF | TGTGCTAGCAGCTTAGTCGGCGGGACTAGCACAGATACGCAGTATTTT
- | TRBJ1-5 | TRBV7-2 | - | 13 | CASSLWRDQPQHF | TGTGCCAGCAGCTTATGGAGGGATCAGCCCCAGCATTTT
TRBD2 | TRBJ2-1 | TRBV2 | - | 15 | CASTLGLAGADEQFF | TGTGCCAGCACCCTAGGACTAGCGGGAGCCGATGAGCAGTTCTTC
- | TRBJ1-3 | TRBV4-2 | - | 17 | CASSQEVTGASGNTIYF | TGTGCCAGCAGCCAAGAGGTAACAGGCGCCTCTGGAAACACCATATATTTT
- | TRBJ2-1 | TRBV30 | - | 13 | CAWRVSSEDEQFF | TGTGCCTGGAGGGTGTCTTCCGAGGATGAGCAGTTCTTC
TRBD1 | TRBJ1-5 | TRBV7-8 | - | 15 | CASSLDRGLNQPQHF | TGTGCCAGCAGCTTGGACAGGGGACTAAATCAGCCCCAGCATTTT
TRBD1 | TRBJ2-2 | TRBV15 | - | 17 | CATSRDLAGGAGGELFF | TGTGCCACCAGCAGAGATTTGGCAGGGGGCGCCGGTGGGGAGCTGTTTTTT
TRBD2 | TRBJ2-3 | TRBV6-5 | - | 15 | CASSYTSGRVDTQYF | TGTGCCAGCAGTTACACTAGCGGGAGGGTTGATACGCAGTATTTT
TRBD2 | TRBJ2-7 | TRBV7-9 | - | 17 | CASSSWSTSGESHEQYF | TGTGCCAGCAGCTCGTGGTCGACTAGCGGGGAGTCTCACGAGCAGTACTTC
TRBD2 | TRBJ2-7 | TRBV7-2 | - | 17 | CASSLGSPSGFSYEQYF | TGTGCCAGCAGCTTAGGAAGCCCTAGCGGATTTTCCTACGAGCAGTACTTC
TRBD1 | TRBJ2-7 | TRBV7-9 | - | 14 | CASSPDRGIYEQYF | TGTGCCAGCAGCCCAGACAGGGGAATCTACGAGCAGTACTTC